The rows below give T cell receptor beta chains drawn from one sample of a study of cytotoxic CD8 clonotypes in ibrutinib-treated CLL. TCRdb's table, derived via immunoSEQ multiplex PCR, lists solely in-frame clones and lacks some. The table lists 110,000 or so clones, 45% to 65% of them singletons. Sequenced here: PBMCs, sampled after 24 months of ibrutinib treatment. The receptor set was obtained from a human donor with chronic lymphocytic leukemia. Each CDR3 is given with its conserved first and last residue. Fields, in order: CDR3 length, clone size, J gene, V gene, D gene, CDR3 DNA, CDR3 protein. The D gene is left open where the match is weak. A clone size is listed for some rows: how often the clone was seen (once, few, many), or a class if it is expanded.

len: 14; abundance: -; j_gene: TRBJ2-5; v_gene: TRBV2; d_gene: -; CDR3nt: TGTGCCAGCAGGAGTGGGGGGCGCGAAGAGACCCAGTACTTC; CDR3aa: CASRSGGREETQYF
len: 13; abundance: -; j_gene: TRBJ2-7; v_gene: TRBV2; d_gene: TRBD1; CDR3nt: TGTGCCACTACAGGAGAGGGGGCAGGCGAGCAGTACTTC; CDR3aa: CATTGEGAGEQYF
len: 13; abundance: -; j_gene: TRBJ2-2; v_gene: TRBV27; d_gene: -; CDR3nt: TGTGCCAGCAGCGGGGGATCTAGGCGGGAGCTGTTTTTT; CDR3aa: CASSGGSRRELFF
len: 13; abundance: few; j_gene: TRBJ2-5; v_gene: TRBV30; d_gene: -; CDR3nt: TGTGCCTGGAAAGGGGGGTACCAAGAGACCCAGTACTTC; CDR3aa: CAWKGGYQETQYF
len: 14; abundance: -; j_gene: TRBJ1-2; v_gene: TRBV25-1; d_gene: TRBD1; CDR3nt: TGTGCCAGCAGTGAGAGGGACAGGAGCTATGGCTACACCTTC; CDR3aa: CASSERDRSYGYTF
len: 12; abundance: -; j_gene: TRBJ2-7; v_gene: TRBV29-1; d_gene: -; CDR3nt: TGCAGCGTTGTAGACAGGTCCTACGAGCAGTACTTC; CDR3aa: CSVVDRSYEQYF
len: 10; abundance: -; j_gene: TRBJ1-1; v_gene: TRBV6-6; d_gene: -; CDR3nt: TGTGCCAGCGGGATTGGGGACGCTTTCTTT; CDR3aa: CASGIGDAFF
len: 14; abundance: -; j_gene: TRBJ1-6; v_gene: TRBV7-9; d_gene: TRBD1; CDR3nt: TGTGCCAGCAGCTTCGGACAGGGACACTCACCCCTCCATTTT; CDR3aa: CASSFGQGHSPLHF
len: 12; abundance: -; j_gene: TRBJ2-7; v_gene: TRBV29-1; d_gene: -; CDR3nt: TGCAGCGGGCTGGGGTATGCCTACGAGCAGTACTTC; CDR3aa: CSGLGYAYEQYF
len: 16; abundance: -; j_gene: TRBJ2-7; v_gene: TRBV9; d_gene: -; CDR3nt: TGTGCCAGCAGCGTAGGAACGTGGGACCGAGCCTACGAGCAGTACTTC; CDR3aa: CASSVGTWDRAYEQYF
len: 13; abundance: -; j_gene: TRBJ1-5; v_gene: TRBV30; d_gene: -; CDR3nt: TGTGCCTGGAGTGTAAGTAGGGGGGGACCCCAGCATTTT; CDR3aa: CAWSVSRGGPQHF